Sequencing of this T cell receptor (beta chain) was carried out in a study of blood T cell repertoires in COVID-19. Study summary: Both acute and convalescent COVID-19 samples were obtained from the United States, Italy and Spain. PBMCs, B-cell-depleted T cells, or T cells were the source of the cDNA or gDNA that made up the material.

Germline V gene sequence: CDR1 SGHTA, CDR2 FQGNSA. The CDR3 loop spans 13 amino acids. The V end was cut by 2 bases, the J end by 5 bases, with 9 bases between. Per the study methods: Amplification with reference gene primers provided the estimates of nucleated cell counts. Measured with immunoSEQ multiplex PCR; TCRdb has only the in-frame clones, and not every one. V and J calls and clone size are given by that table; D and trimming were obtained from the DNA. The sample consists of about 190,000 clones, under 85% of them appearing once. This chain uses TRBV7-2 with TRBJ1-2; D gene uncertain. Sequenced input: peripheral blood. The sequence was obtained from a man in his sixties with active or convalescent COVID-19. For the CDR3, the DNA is TGTGCCAGCAGCTTAAGTCAGGTGTATGGCTACACCTTC. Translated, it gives CASSLSQVYGYTF.